The 3 T cell receptor beta chains presented below share a single source sample, sequenced in a study of CD8 T cells in ankylosing spondylitis. TCRdb passed the 5' RACE reads through MiXCR, listing each CDR3 protein once. The sample lists about 240,000 distinct CDR3 sequences, approximately 9% occurring once. What was sequenced was blood, either unsorted or a sorted T cell fraction (not recorded which). These receptors were obtained from a male donor with ankylosing spondylitis or in good health (not recorded which).

This clonotype has a count of ten or more. The chain links TRBV5-8 to TRBJ2-7; unclear D gene. Germline-derived CDR1 and CDR2 are SGHTS and YDEGEE. The V and J ends lost 2 bases and 2 bases respectively, with 11 bases between them. The CDR3 totals 14 residues. The CDR3 bases are TGTGCCAGCAGCTTTACCGGGTCCCCCTACGAGCAGTACTTC. It codes for CASSFTGSPYEQYF. Supplemented by reference TRBV5-8 and TRBJ2-7, the full variable domain reads EAGVTQSPTHLIKTRGQQATLRCSPISGHTSVYWYQQALGLGLQFLLWYDEGEERNRGNFPPRFSGRQFPNYSSELNVNALELEDSALYLCASSFTGSPYEQYFGPGTRLTVT.

The table lists this clonotype with many counts. V gene TRBV19 combines with J gene TRBJ1-5, with TRBD1 identical over 8 bases. CDR1 and CDR2 (germline): LNHDA, SQIVND (reference sequence). The CDR3 totals 12 residues. J was trimmed by 11 bases and V by 4 bases; bases with no gene match: 4. In nucleotides, the CDR3 is TGTGCCAGTAGTAGGACAGGGCGGGCCCAGCATTTT. It codes for CASSRTGRAQHF. Together with reference TRBV19 and TRBJ1-5, the CDR3 gives the full variable domain: DGGITQSPKYLFRKEGQNVTLSCEQNLNHDAMYWYRQDPGQGLRLIYYSQIVNDFQKGDIAEGYSVSREKKESFPLTVTSAQKNPTAFYLCASSRTGRAQHFGDGTRLSIL.

The chain employs TRBV15 and TRBJ2-1; D is possibly TRBD1 (6 bases). The CDR3 has 17 residues. Trimming removed 3 bases from V and 1 base from J, with 16 bases in between. The germline V gene encodes CDR1 LNHNV and CDR2 YYDKDF (reference sequence). The CDR3: CATSRGGSRGSYNEQFF. CDR3 coding DNA: TGTGCCACCAGCAGGGGCGGGTCTAGGGGGTCCTACAATGAGCAGTTCTTC.